This T cell receptor beta chain stems from a study of blood T cell repertoires in COVID-19. Across the study: Acute and convalescent COVID-19 specimens originated in the United States, Italy and Spain. PBMCs, B-cell-depleted T cells, or T cells were the source of the cDNA or gDNA that made up the material.

Germline V CDR1 and CDR2: SQVTM, ANQGSEA. The V and J ends lost 1 base and 0 bases respectively, with 16 bases between them. This CDR3 spans 17 amino acids. Methods used by the authors: Quantification of nucleated cells was approximated via reference gene primer amplification. Clones were sequenced by immunoSEQ multiplex PCR, and TCRdb holds only the in-frame ones, with some missing. The V and J calls and clone size were taken over from that table, and D and trimming were inferred from the DNA. The table records 35,000 to 50,000 clones, more than 70% of them present only once. The chain is built from TRBV29-1 and TRBJ1-3; weak D call: TRBD1 (5 bases). The sample comprised peripheral blood. The TCR originated in a woman aged 70-85 years with acute or convalescent COVID-19. The CDR3 spells CSVEGLRQPNSGNTIYF. CDR3 sequence (DNA): TGCAGCGTTGAAGGGCTTCGACAGCCGAACTCTGGAAACACCATATATTTT. Complete variable domain (other parts from reference TRBV29-1 and TRBJ1-3): SAVISQKPSRDICQRGTSLTIQCQVDSQVTMMFWYRQQPGQSLTLIATANQGSEATYESGFVIDKFPISRPNLTFSTLTVSNMSPEDSSIYLCSVEGLRQPNSGNTIYFGEGSWLTVV.